There are many counts of the clone carrying this TCR beta chain. Its antigen is not known. Stated time point: sample taken at primary tumor resection. Extraction of whole RNA from tumor, nontumor lung or frozen PBMC preceded unsorted sequencing. The germline gives CDR1 SGHAT, CDR2 FQNNGV. The V end was cut by 3 bases, the J end by 4 bases, with 3 bases between. This CDR3 is built from 11 residues. This sample was included in a study of spatial heterogeneity in lung cancer. Overall study findings and caveats: Ubiquitous expanded tumor TCRs showed up in blood more at resection than follow-up.

In TCRdb, the 5' RACE reads were re-called with MiXCR into one record per CDR3 protein. The repertoire includes 40,000 to 50,000 distinct CDR3 sequences, about an eighth of them detected once, and 56% sits in the top ten. Sequenced here: PBMCs, sampled at surgery. This clonotype originated in a male donor with early-stage non-small cell lung cancer. The rearrangement uses TRBV11-2 and TRBJ2-5; D unresolved. The CDR3 DNA reads as TGTGCCAGCAGCTTCCGAGAGACCCAGTACTTC. Protein sequence: CASSFRETQYF.